The subject of this entry is one T cell receptor (beta chain). What it recognizes is unknown. Deep TCR-beta sequencing used DNA from uncultured naive and memory CD4+ T cells. The method was immunoSEQ multiplex PCR; TCRdb's version includes in-frame clones alone and lacks a portion of them. Of 10,000 to 13,000 clones listed, 75% to 90% are singletons. These data originate in a study of CD4 T cells in relation to SARS-CoV-2 and coronaviruses. Turning to the study itself: Convalescent patients had median age 38.5 years, range about 21 to 80. The HLA restriction of the shared crossreactive spike epitopes was mapped.

The CDR3 spans 17 residues. Unmatched junction bases numbered 8, after V lost 1 base and J lost 0 bases. Germline assignment: CDR1 LGHNA and CDR2 YNFKEQ. Whole-study findings and limits: No donor gave both pre-pandemic and post-infection samples.

Sample: naive CD4+ T cells from PBMCs. Sample subset: naive CD4+ T cells isolated by negative enrichment. The rearrangement uses TRBV4-2 and TRBJ2-7; 8 bases map to TRBD2. The receptor was isolated from an adult with COVID-19. CDR3 region: CASSQAQVGGASYEQYF. The CDR3 nucleotides read TGTGCCAGCAGCCAAGCTCAGGTCGGGGGGGCCTCCTACGAGCAGTACTTC.